This TCR beta chain was identified in a study of T cells after yellow fever vaccination. The ends were cut back, 0 bases at V and 8 bases at J, with 7 bases in the middle. The CDR3 runs to 12 residues. The germline V gene has CDR1 ENHRY and CDR2 SYGVKD. TCRdb ran MiXCR on the 5' RACE reads and lists one entry per CDR3 protein. The sample holds 500,000 to 650,000 distinct CDR3 sequences; about 12% are singletons and the top ten take 15%. The V call is TRBV10-3, the J call TRBJ1-2; D is unresolved. The origin of this receptor is a man aged 25 to 40 who received the YFV17D yellow fever vaccine. The source was PBMCs, collected on the day of the yellow fever booster vaccination. CDR3 residues: CAISESQEGYTF. Written as DNA, the CDR3 is TGTGCCATCAGTGAGTCTCAGGAGGGCTACACCTTC.